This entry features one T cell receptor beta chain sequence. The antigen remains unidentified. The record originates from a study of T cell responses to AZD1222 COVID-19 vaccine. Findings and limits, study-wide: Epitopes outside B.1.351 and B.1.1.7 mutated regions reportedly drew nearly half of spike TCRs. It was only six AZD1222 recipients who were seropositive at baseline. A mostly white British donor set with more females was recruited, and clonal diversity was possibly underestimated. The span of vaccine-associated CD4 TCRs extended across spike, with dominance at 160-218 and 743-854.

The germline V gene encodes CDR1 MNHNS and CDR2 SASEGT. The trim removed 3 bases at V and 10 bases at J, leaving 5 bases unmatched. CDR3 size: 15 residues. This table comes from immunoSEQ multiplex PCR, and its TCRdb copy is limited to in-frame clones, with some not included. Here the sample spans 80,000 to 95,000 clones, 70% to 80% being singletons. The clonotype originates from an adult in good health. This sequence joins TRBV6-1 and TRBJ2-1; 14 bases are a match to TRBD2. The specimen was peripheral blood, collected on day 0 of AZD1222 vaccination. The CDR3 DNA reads TGTGCCAGCAGTGAGCCGGGACTAGCGGGAGACGAGCAGTTCTTC. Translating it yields CASSEPGLAGDEQFF.